A selection of T cell receptor beta chains follows, all from one sample in a study of cytomegalovirus exposure and HLA in healthy donors. TCRdb's copy holds only in-frame clones and misses some; the assay was immunoSEQ multiplex PCR. The sample yields about 110,000 clones, about three quarters seen once. Material for sequencing was PBMCs. These receptors were obtained from a woman between 50 and 59 years old in good health and CMV-seropositive. Both conserved end residues are part of each CDR3. The D gene is left open where the match is weak. Not all rows give a size; the values are once, few, many and, for expanded clones, a class.

abundance	d_gene	j_gene	v_gene	CDR3aa	CDR3nt
NA	TRBD1	TRBJ1-1	TRBV28	CASSFPRTGTGANTEAFF	TGTGCCAGCAGTTTCCCGAGGACCGGGACAGGGGCGAACACTGAAGCTTTCTTT
NA	NA	TRBJ1-6	TRBV6-5	CASSLTRSSYNSPLHF	TGTGCCAGCAGTTTAACACGGAGCTCCTATAATTCACCCCTCCACTTT
NA	TRBD1	TRBJ1-6	TRBV6-1	CATSRDRNYNSPLHF	TGTGCCACTTCCCGGGACAGAAATTATAATTCACCCCTCCACTTT
NA	NA	TRBJ1-2	TRBV15	CATSRVVGAPRLNYGYTF	TGTGCCACCAGCAGAGTGGTGGGGGCCCCCCGGCTTAACTATGGCTACACCTTC
NA	NA	TRBJ1-6	TRBV30	CAWSEQGVGNSPLHF	TGTGCCTGGAGTGAACAGGGTGTTGGGAATTCACCCCTCCACTTT
NA	TRBD1	TRBJ1-2	TRBV5-1	CASSLDPGGSYGYTF	TGCGCCAGCAGCTTGGACCCAGGGGGCAGCTATGGCTACACCTTC
NA	TRBD1	TRBJ1-1	TRBV10-3	CAISDANRGNTEAFF	TGTGCCATCAGTGACGCGAACAGGGGTAACACTGAAGCTTTCTTT
NA	TRBD1	TRBJ1-3	TRBV6-6	CASSSGQPGNTIYF	TGTGCCAGCAGTTCGGGACAGCCTGGAAACACCATATATTTT
NA	NA	TRBJ1-3	TRBV5-1	CASSLYSEPYSGNTIYF	TGCGCCAGCAGCTTGTATAGTGAGCCCTACTCTGGAAACACCATATATTTT
NA	TRBD1	TRBJ1-1	TRBV4-2	CASSQDLGGTGTFYSEAFF	TGTGCCAGCAGCCAAGATCTGGGAGGGACAGGAACCTTTTATTCTGAAGCTTTCTTT
NA	TRBD2	TRBJ2-5	TRBV6-1	CASSEWNSGGQETQYF	TGTGCCAGCAGTGAATGGAATAGCGGGGGACAAGAGACCCAGTACTTC
once	TRBD1	TRBJ2-3	TRBV19	CASSIETQPGGTQYF	TGTGCCAGTAGTATAGAAACCCAACCAGGGGGTACGCAGTATTTT